The following is a T cell receptor beta chain sequence with its context. This record comes from a study of T cell responses to AZD1222 COVID-19 vaccine. The table came from immunoSEQ multiplex PCR; TCRdb's copy has only in-frame clones and leaves some out. The table lists fewer than 85,000 clones, approximately 88% of them singletons. V lost 2 bases, J lost 0 bases, and 4 bases stayed unmatched. Germline V gene sequence: CDR1 MGHDK, CDR2 SYGVNS. This CDR3 contains 17 residues. The sequencing here drew on peripheral blood, taken on day 0 of AZD1222 vaccination. The V call is TRBV25-1, the J call TRBJ2-4; TRBD2 matches 10 bases. The sequence came from an adult in good health. CDR3 sequence (DNA): TGTGCCAGCAGTGAACCTCTAGCGGGGGCAGCCAAAAACATTCAGTACTTC. Translated, it gives CASSEPLAGAAKNIQYF.